These 16 T cell receptor beta chains were all obtained from the same sample, sequenced in a study of cytomegalovirus exposure and HLA in healthy donors. The PCR used 60 Vbeta and 13 Jbeta primers. Profiling relied on immunoSEQ multiplex PCR, and the TCRdb table lists in-frame clones only, not all of them. The data show around 150,000 clones, over 70% seen once. Specimen: PBMCs. The receptor source for this set is a male donor in good health and CMV-seronegative.

This rearrangement joins TRBV28 to TRBJ2-7, with D maybe TRBD1 (5 bases). CDR1 is MDHEN, CDR2 SYDVKM, per germline. With 8 bases removed from V and 0 bases from J, the gap between germline ends came to 17 bases. The length of the CDR3 is 15 residues. In nucleotides, the CDR3 is TGTGCCAGCCTACCCACGACAGAGCCCTCCTACGAGCAGTACTTC. It is translated as CASLPTTEPSYEQYF.

This clone was found once. This sequence joins TRBV19 and TRBJ2-5; D uncertain. V was pared by 5 bases and J by 4 bases, with 14 bases between. The CDR3 is 14 amino acids. Germline V CDR1 and CDR2: LNHDA, SQIVND (reference sequence). In nucleotides, the CDR3 is TGTGCCAGTAGTCCCCGTCCGGGTGGAGAGACCCAGTACTTC. This translates into CASSPRPGGETQYF. Together with reference TRBV19 and TRBJ2-5, the CDR3 gives the full variable domain: DGGITQSPKYLFRKEGQNVTLSCEQNLNHDAMYWYRQDPGQGLRLIYYSQIVNDFQKGDIAEGYSVSREKKESFPLTVTSAQKNPTAFYLCASSPRPGGETQYFGPGTRLLVL.

The chain uses TRBV29-1 and TRBJ2-3; 10 positions match TRBD1. The CDR3 is made up of 16 amino acids. With 5 bases clipped from V and 2 bases from J, the junction kept 10 bases outside the gene matches. CDR1 is SQVTM and CDR2 is ANQGSEA in the germline V gene. As DNA, the CDR3 is TGCAGCGTTTCCCCGGGACAGGGGTTACTCACAGATACGCAGTATTTT. Translated: CSVSPGQGLLTDTQYF.

The CDR3 region has the DNA TGTGCCAGCAGCTTGGCCGAGGGAGGCGGCTACGAGCAGTACTTC. Its protein is CASSLAEGGGYEQYF. The rearrangement joins TRBV7-9 to TRBJ2-7; a possible D gene is TRBD2 (6 bases). V lost 3 bases and J 3 bases, leaving 15 bases between the germline ends. The CDR3 contains 15 residues. Germline lookup yields CDR1 SEHNR and CDR2 FQNEAQ (reference sequence).

CDR3 protein: CASSYRTAMNTEAFF. The CDR3 DNA sequence: TGTGCCAGCAGCTACAGGACAGCAATGAACACTGAAGCTTTCTTT. V and J are TRBV5-6 and TRBJ1-1, with D tentatively TRBD1 (6 bases). CDR1 and CDR2 from the germline V gene are SGHDT and YYEEEE. The ends were cut back, 3 bases at V and 0 bases at J, with 12 bases in the middle. CDR3 size: 15 residues.

The J gene is TRBJ2-1, the V gene TRBV4-1, with 10 bases fitting TRBD2. This CDR3 region has 16 residues. Germline V gene sequence: CDR1 MGHRA, CDR2 YSYEKL. V lost 5 bases and J lost 9; bases outside the gene matches: 13. This chain's CDR3 is CASSFPTSGKSFEQFF. DNA for the CDR3: TGCGCCAGCAGCTTTCCCACTAGCGGGAAATCTTTTGAGCAGTTCTTC.

The chain carries TRBV27 and TRBJ1-2; 12 nucleotides align to TRBD1. The junction had 8 bases not matched to a gene; V was cut back by 6 bases and J by 3 bases. Germline-derived CDR1 and CDR2 are MNHEY and SMNVEV (reference sequence). The CDR3 is made up of 16 amino acids. CDR3 region: CASRPGQGARDYGYTF. CDR3 in DNA: TGTGCCAGCAGGCCGGGACAGGGGGCGCGTGACTATGGCTACACCTTC.

The chain joins TRBV4-1 to TRBJ1-1, with 7 bases identical to TRBD1. The CDR3 loop spans 13 amino acids. Germline loops: CDR1 MGHRA, CDR2 YSYEKL. V dropped 4 bases and J dropped 1; count of bases not matched to a gene: 0. The CDR3 DNA is TGCGCCAGCAGCCGACAGGGGAACACTGAAGCTTTCTTT. It translates to CASSRQGNTEAFF.

The chain employs TRBV28 and TRBJ2-5; D is unclear. With the DNA end fitting TRBJ2-7 better, the J assignment may be wrong. Germline assignment: CDR1 MDHEN and CDR2 SYDVKM. This CDR3 is 11 amino acids long. The CDR3 DNA reads TGTGCCAGCAGTTTAGGGCGCGAGCAGTACTTC. Amino acids: CASSLGREQYF.

The chain has TRBV2 and TRBJ1-3; possible D gene TRBD1, 6 bases. There are 14 residues in the CDR3. Per the germline V gene, CDR1 is SNHLY and CDR2 is FYNNEI. Trimming stripped 4 bases from V and 4 bases from J, with 11 bases between. This CDR3 reads CASSVSGVGNTIYF. CDR3 nucleotide sequence: TGTGCCAGCAGTGTCTCAGGGGTCGGAAACACCATATATTTT.

The chain carries TRBV7-6 and TRBJ1-3; 8 nucleotides match TRBD1. The V gene's germline CDR1 is SGHVS and CDR2 FNYEAQ. The CDR3 extends over 16 amino acids. The V segment lost 5 bases and the J segment 0 bases; nucleotides outside the gene matches: 6. In DNA, the CDR3 is TGTGCCAGCAGCCCCCGACAGGGGATCTCTGGAAACACCATATATTTT. Amino acids: CASSPRQGISGNTIYF.

This chain uses TRBV30 with TRBJ2-7; no reliable D call. The CDR3 runs to 12 residues. CDR1 GTSNPN and CDR2 SVGIG come from the germline V gene (reference sequence). V gave up 0 bases and J gave up 6 bases, with 9 bases separating them. The CDR3 DNA is TGTGCCTGGAGTGTCCCGAGAGGCGAGCAGTACTTC. This encodes CAWSVPRGEQYF.

This chain joins TRBV29-1 and TRBJ2-7; TRBD1 is a possible D gene (6 bases). V shed 1 base and J shed 0 bases, with 16 bases lying between them. This CDR3 is 16 amino acids long. CDR1 and CDR2 (germline): SQVTM, ANQGSEA. This chain's CDR3 is CSVEAGLTGSSYEQYF. In DNA, the CDR3 is TGCAGCGTTGAAGCCGGGTTGACAGGTTCCTCCTACGAGCAGTACTTC.

The genes are TRBV2 and TRBJ1-4; 10 nucleotides agree with TRBD1. Germline loops: CDR1 SNHLY, CDR2 FYNNEI. Trimming at V came to 6 bases and at J to 5 bases, leaving 3 bases not matched to a gene. This CDR3 region has 14 residues. CDR3 nucleotides: TGTGCCAGCAGGGAGACAGGGGGCAATGAAAAACTGTTTTTT. This encodes CASRETGGNEKLFF.

In this sample, this clone turned up a few times. V gene TRBV5-1 combines with J gene TRBJ2-7, with 8 bases identical to TRBD1. Germline V gene sequence: CDR1 SGHRS, CDR2 YFSETQ. Trimming removed 4 bases from V and 8 bases from J; junction bases left unmatched: 14. CDR3 length: 15 amino acids. CDR3 bases: TGCGCCAGCAGCAGGTCGGGACAGGAGTCTACGAAGCAGTACTTC. This codes for CASSRSGQESTKQYF.

This clone was counted between two and nine times. The chain recombines TRBV4-2 with TRBJ2-4; TRBD1 matches 8 bases. V shed 4 bases and J 7 bases; nucleotides not matched to a gene: 12. Germline V gene data show CDR1 as LGHNA and CDR2 as YNFKEQ. The CDR3 runs to 16 residues. Here the CDR3 reads CASSPSGQGARNIQYF. CDR3 in DNA: TGTGCCAGCAGCCCATCGGGCCAGGGGGCACGGAACATTCAGTACTTC.